This T cell receptor (beta chain) was obtained from a study of blood T cell repertoires in COVID-19. The data were produced by immunoSEQ multiplex PCR, yet TCRdb's version contains in-frame clones alone and is incomplete. Of 450,000 to 500,000 clones listed, roughly nine tenths are singletons. Deletions cut 3 bases from V and 4 bases from J, with 15 bases between. Germline CDR1 GTSNPN, CDR2 SVGIG (reference sequence). The CDR3 consists of 14 residues. This clonotype was sampled from a woman aged 55-69 years who had recovered from COVID-19. The V gene is TRBV30, the J gene TRBJ1-2; weak D call: TRBD1 (6 bases). Specimen: PBMCs or T cells enriched from blood (not recorded which). CDR3 in amino acids: CAWRVEGGLYGYTF. The CDR3 region has the DNA TGTGCCTGGAGAGTTGAGGGGGGGCTCTATGGCTACACCTTC.